The entry below gives a single T cell receptor (beta chain) sequence along with its context. Clones were sequenced by immunoSEQ multiplex PCR, and TCRdb holds only the in-frame ones, with some missing. Altogether roughly 250,000 clones are present, roughly 86% being singletons, with the ten largest covering over 2%. V lost 4 bases to trimming and J lost 4 bases; unmatched junction nucleotides: 9. The CDR3 totals 15 residues. Germline CDR1 reads SGHRS; CDR2 reads YFSETQ. The sample comes from a study of blood T cell repertoires in COVID-19. The receptor was isolated from a woman between 50 and 59 years old with acute or convalescent COVID-19. The chain couples TRBV5-1 to TRBJ2-7, with 9 positions matching TRBD1. Sequencing input: peripheral blood. CDR3 sequence (DNA): TGCGCCAGCAGCGGCGGCGGGACAGGGATGTACGAGCAGTACTTC. The encoded protein is CASSGGGTGMYEQYF.